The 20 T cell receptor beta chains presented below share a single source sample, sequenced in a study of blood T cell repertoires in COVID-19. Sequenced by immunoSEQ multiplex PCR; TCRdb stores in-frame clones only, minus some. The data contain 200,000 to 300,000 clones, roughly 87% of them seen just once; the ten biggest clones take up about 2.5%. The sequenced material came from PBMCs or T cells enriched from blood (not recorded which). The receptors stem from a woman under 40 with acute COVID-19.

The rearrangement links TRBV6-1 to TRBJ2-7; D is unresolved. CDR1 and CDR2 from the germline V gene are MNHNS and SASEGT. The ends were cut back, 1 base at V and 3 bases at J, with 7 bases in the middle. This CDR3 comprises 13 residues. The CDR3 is CASSEDGFYEQYF. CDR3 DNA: TGTGCCAGCAGTGAAGATGGCTTCTACGAGCAGTACTTC.

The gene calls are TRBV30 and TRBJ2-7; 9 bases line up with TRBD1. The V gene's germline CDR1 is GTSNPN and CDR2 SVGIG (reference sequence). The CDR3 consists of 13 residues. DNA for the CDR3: TGTGCTGGGACAGGGTCATCAGTCTACGAGCAGTACTTC. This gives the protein CAGTGSSVYEQYF.

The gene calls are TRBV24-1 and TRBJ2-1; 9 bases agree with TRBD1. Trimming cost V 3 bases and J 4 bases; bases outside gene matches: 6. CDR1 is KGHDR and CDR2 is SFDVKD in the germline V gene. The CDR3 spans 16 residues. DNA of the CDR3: TGTGCCACCAGTGATGGCGGGACAGGGAAATACAATGAGCAGTTCTTC. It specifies CATSDGGTGKYNEQFF.

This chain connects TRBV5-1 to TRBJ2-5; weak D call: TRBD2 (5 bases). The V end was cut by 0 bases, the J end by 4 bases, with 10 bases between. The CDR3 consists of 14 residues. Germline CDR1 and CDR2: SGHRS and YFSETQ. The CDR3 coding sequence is TGCGCCAGCAGCTTGGACGTCCGGGGAGAGACCCAGTACTTC. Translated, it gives CASSLDVRGETQYF.

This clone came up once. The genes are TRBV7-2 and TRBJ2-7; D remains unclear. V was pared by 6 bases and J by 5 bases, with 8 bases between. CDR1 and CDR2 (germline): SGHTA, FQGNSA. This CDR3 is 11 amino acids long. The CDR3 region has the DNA TGTGCCAGCAGGTTCGCGGACGAGCAGTACTTC. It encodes CASRFADEQYF.

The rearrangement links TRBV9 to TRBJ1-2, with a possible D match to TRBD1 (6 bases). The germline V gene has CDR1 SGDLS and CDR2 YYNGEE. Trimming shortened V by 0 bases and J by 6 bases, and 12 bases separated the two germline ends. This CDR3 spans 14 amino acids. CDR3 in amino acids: CASSVDRGGDGYTF. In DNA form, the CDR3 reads TGTGCCAGCAGCGTAGATCGAGGGGGAGATGGCTACACCTTC.

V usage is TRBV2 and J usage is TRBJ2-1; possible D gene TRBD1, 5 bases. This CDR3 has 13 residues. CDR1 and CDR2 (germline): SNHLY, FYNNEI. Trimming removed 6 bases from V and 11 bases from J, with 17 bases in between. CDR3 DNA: TGTGCCAGCAGGGTAGACAGAGAACAAAAGCAGTTCTTC. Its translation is CASRVDREQKQFF. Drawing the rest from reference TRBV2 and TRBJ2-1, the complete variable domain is EPEVTQTPSHQVTQMGQEVILRCVPISNHLYFYWYRQILGQKVEFLVSFYNNEISEKSEIFDDQFSVERPDGSNFTLKIRSTKLEDSAMYFCASRVDREQKQFFGPGTRLTVL.

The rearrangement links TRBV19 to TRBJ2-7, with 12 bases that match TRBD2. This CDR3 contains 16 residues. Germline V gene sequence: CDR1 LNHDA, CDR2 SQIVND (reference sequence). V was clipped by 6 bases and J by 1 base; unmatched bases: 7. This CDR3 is CASRKTSGGTSYEQYF. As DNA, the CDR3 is TGTGCCAGTAGAAAAACTAGCGGGGGGACTTCCTACGAGCAGTACTTC.

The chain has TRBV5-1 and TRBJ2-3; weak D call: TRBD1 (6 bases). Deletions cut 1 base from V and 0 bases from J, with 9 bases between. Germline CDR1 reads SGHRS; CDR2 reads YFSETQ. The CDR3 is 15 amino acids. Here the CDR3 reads CASSLSGASTDTQYF. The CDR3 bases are TGCGCCAGCAGCTTGTCAGGGGCTAGCACAGATACGCAGTATTTT.

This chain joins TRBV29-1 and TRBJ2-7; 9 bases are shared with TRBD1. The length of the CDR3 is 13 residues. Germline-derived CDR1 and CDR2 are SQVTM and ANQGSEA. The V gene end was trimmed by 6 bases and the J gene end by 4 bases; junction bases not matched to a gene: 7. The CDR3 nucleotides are TGCAGCGTGACACAGGGGGCAGGGTACGAGCAGTACTTC. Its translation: CSVTQGAGYEQYF.

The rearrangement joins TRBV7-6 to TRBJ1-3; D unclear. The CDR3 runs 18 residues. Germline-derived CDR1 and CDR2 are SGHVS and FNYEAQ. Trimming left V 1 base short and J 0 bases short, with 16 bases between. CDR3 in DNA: TGTGCCAGCAGCTTAGACCCTTTCCCCGCCGGCTCTGGAAACACCATATATTTT. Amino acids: CASSLDPFPAGSGNTIYF.

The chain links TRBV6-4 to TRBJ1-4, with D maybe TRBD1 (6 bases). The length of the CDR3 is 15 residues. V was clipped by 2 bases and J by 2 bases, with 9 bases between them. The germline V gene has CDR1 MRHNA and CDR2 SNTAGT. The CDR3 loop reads CASSDTGSTNEKLFF. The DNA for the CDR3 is TGTGCCAGCAGTGACACAGGGAGTACTAATGAAAAACTGTTTTTT.

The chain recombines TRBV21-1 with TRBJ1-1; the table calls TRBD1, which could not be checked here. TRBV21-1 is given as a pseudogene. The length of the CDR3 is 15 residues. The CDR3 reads CASSIGQGRNTEAFF. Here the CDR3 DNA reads TGTGCCAGCAGCATTGGACAGGGGAGAAACACTGAAGCTTTCTTT.

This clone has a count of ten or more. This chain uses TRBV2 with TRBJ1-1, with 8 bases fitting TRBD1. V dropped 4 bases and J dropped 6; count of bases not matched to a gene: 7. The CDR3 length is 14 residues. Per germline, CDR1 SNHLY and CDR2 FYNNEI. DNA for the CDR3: TGTGCCAGCAGTGGTGACAGGGGAAGATCTGAAGCTTTCTTT. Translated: CASSGDRGRSEAFF.

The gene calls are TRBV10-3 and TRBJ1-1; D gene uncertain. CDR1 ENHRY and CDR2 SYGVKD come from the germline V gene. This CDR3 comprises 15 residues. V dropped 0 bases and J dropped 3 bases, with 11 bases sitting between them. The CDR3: CAISESYTGDTEAFF. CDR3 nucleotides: TGTGCCATCAGTGAGTCCTACACCGGGGACACTGAAGCTTTCTTT.

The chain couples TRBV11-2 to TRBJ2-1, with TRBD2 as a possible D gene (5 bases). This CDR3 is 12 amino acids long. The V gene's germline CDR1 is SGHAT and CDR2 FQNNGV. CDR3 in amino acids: CAGGSSYNEQFF. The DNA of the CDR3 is TGTGCAGGTGGGAGCTCCTACAATGAGCAGTTCTTC.

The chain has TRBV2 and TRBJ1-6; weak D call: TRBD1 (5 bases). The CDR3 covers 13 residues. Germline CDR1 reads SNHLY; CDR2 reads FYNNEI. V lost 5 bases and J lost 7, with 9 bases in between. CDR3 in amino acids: CASSREGNSPLHF. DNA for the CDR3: TGTGCCAGCAGTAGGGAGGGGAATTCACCCCTCCACTTT.

In nucleotides, the CDR3 is TGTGCCATCATGGGACAGGGGAACACCGGGGAGCTGTTTTTT. Its protein is CAIMGQGNTGELFF. The J gene is TRBJ2-2, the V gene TRBV10-3; 9 nucleotides line up with TRBD1. Trimming removed 7 bases from V and 1 base from J; junction bases left unmatched: 1. The CDR3 length is 14 residues. CDR1 is ENHRY, CDR2 SYGVKD, per germline.

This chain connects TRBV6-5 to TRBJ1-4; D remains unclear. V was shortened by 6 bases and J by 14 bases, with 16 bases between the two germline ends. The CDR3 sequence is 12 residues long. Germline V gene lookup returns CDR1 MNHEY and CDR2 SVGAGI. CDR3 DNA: TGTGCCAGCAGCAAACAAGCCGAGAGGCTGTTTTTT. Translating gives CASSKQAERLFF.

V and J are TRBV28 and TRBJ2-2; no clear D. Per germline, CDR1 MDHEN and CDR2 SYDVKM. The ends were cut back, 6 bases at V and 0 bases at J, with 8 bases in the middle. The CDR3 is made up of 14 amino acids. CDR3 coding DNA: TGTGCCAGCAGCCCCCATGCGAACACCGGGGAGCTGTTTTTT. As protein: CASSPHANTGELFF.